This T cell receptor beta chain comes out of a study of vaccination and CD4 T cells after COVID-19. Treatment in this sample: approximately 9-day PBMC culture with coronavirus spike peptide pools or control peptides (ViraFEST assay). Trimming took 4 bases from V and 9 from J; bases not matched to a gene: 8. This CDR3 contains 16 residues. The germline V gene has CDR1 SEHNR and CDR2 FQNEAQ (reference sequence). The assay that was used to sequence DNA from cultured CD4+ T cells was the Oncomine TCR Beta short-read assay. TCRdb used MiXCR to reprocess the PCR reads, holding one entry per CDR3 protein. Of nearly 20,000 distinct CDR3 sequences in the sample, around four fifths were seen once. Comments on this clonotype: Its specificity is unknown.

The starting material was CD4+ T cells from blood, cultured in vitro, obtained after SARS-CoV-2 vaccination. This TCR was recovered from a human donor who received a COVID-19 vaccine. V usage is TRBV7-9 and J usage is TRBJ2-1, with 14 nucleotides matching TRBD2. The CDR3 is CASSSGTSGGWVEQFF. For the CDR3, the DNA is TGTGCCAGCAGCTCCGGGACTAGCGGGGGATGGGTTGAGCAGTTCTTC.